This is a list of T cell receptor beta chains from one sample in a study of blood T cell repertoires in COVID-19. Using immunoSEQ multiplex PCR, the repertoire was profiled, and TCRdb retains in-frame clones only, with some absent. The table has roughly 500,000 clones, roughly 89% seen once. The sequenced sample was peripheral blood. These receptors all stem from a man aged 18 to 30 with COVID-19, enrolled during active disease. Each CDR3 is given with its conserved first and last residue. The D gene is left open where the match is weak. Not every row has a clone size; where given, it reads once, few, many or a size class.

D gene	clone size	V gene	J gene	CDR3 protein	CDR3 DNA
.	.	TRBV27	TRBJ2-7	CASSLKPPQGRVSSYEQYF	TGTGCCAGCAGTTTAAAACCCCCTCAGGGGCGGGTAAGCTCCTACGAGCAGTACTTC
TRBD1	few	TRBV5-1	TRBJ1-1	CASSSLDRGRVGTEAFF	TGCGCCAGCAGCTCCCTGGACAGGGGGCGAGTAGGCACTGAAGCTTTCTTT
TRBD1	.	TRBV7-9	TRBJ1-3	CASSSDRAGNTIYF	TGTGCCAGCAGCTCAGACAGGGCCGGAAACACCATATATTTT
.	.	TRBV4-1	TRBJ1-1	CASSQVLLSTEAFF	TGCGCCAGCAGCCAAGTATTACTTAGCACTGAAGCTTTCTTT
.	once	TRBV10-2	TRBJ1-6	CASSDRGVSSPLHF	TGCGCCAGCAGTGATCGCGGGGTTAGTTCACCCCTCCACTTT
TRBD1	.	TRBV7-9	TRBJ1-6	CASSTTGYENSPLHF	TGTGCCAGCAGCACGACAGGGTACGAGAATTCACCCCTCCACTTT
TRBD2	.	TRBV4-1	TRBJ2-7	CASSQGGLPPYEQYF	TGCGCCAGCAGCCAAGGGGGACTACCACCCTACGAGCAGTACTTC
.	.	TRBV5-4	TRBJ2-7	CASSPVSGGSYEQYF	TGTGCCAGCAGCCCCGTAAGCGGAGGCTCCTACGAGCAGTACTTC
.	.	TRBV12-3/TRBV12-4	TRBJ2-5	CASSRGSETQYF	TGTGCCAGCAGTAGGGGGTCCGAGACCCAGTACTTC
.	.	TRBV10-2	TRBJ1-5	CASSKQGVGNQPQHF	TGCGCCAGCAGTAAACAGGGAGTAGGCAATCAGCCCCAGCATTTT
TRBD2	.	TRBV2	TRBJ2-7	CASSLRGRGVSGATYEQYF	TGTGCCAGCAGTCTAAGAGGGAGGGGCGTCAGCGGGGCTACCTACGAGCAGTACTTC
.	.	TRBV12-5	TRBJ2-7	CASGYGYEQYF	TGTGCTAGTGGTTACGGCTACGAGCAGTACTTC
.	.	TRBV24-1	TRBJ1-2	CATSSRQDGYTF	TGTGCCACCAGTTCCCGACAGGATGGCTACACCTTC
TRBD1	.	TRBV11-2	TRBJ1-1	CASSLGDRGYLTEAFF	TGTGCCAGCAGCTTGGGGGACAGGGGCTACCTCACTGAAGCTTTCTTT
.	.	TRBV11-3	TRBJ2-2	CASSPTGPRDTGELFF	TGTGCCAGCAGTCCCACAGGGCCGCGGGACACCGGGGAGCTGTTTTTT
TRBD2	.	TRBV30	TRBJ2-7	CAWTRLAGTYEQYF	TGTGCCTGGACCCGACTAGCGGGAACCTACGAGCAGTACTTC
.	.	TRBV4-2	TRBJ2-5	CASSQAPSDTQETQYF	TGTGCCAGCAGCCAAGCCCCCTCGGACACCCAAGAGACCCAGTACTTC